Below are 27 T cell receptor beta chains sequenced from a single sample in a study of early T cells in non-severe SARS-CoV-2 infection. TCRdb reprocessed the 5' RACE reads via MiXCR and lists one record per CDR3 protein. The profile shows 70,000 to 90,000 distinct CDR3 sequences, roughly 10% of them singletons. Sequenced material: whole blood. These receptors all stem from an adult who was a healthcare worker with PCR-confirmed SARS-CoV-2 infection or an uninfected control (not recorded which).

V usage is TRBV27 and J usage is TRBJ2-7; 13 bases agree with TRBD2. This CDR3 contains 17 residues. Trimming removed 5 bases from V and 2 bases from J; junction bases left unmatched: 9. Germline assignment: CDR1 MNHEY and CDR2 SMNVEV (reference sequence). The CDR3 nucleotides read TGTGCCAGCAGTCCACGCGGACTAGCGGGGGCGCCCTACGAGCAGTACTTC. This translates into CASSPRGLAGAPYEQYF.

The gene calls are TRBV7-6 and TRBJ2-3; perhaps TRBD1 as D (6 bases). Per the germline V gene, CDR1 is SGHVS and CDR2 is FNYEAQ. The CDR3 extends over 15 amino acids. V was shortened by 5 bases and J by 1 base, with 13 bases between the two germline ends. The CDR3 sequence: CASSVFSGGTDTQYF. The CDR3 DNA sequence: TGTGCCAGCAGCGTATTTTCAGGGGGCACAGATACGCAGTATTTT.

This clonotype was seen many times. This rearrangement joins TRBV5-6 to TRBJ1-5; tentatively, D is TRBD1 (5 bases). Germline CDR1 reads SGHDT; CDR2 reads YYEEEE. The V and J ends lost 2 bases and 4 bases respectively, with 13 bases between them. There are 15 residues in the CDR3. CDR3 amino acids: CASSFGTVINQPQHF. The CDR3 DNA is TGTGCCAGCAGCTTCGGGACGGTCATTAATCAGCCCCAGCATTTT.

There are a few counts of this clonotype. V and J are TRBV6-4 and TRBJ1-1, with D perhaps TRBD1 (6 bases). Germline CDR1 and CDR2: MRHNA and SNTAGT. V was shortened by 3 bases and J by 1 base, with 9 bases between the two germline ends. This CDR3 region has 14 residues. CDR3 bases: TGTGCCAGCAGTGAATCAGGGGCGAACACTGAAGCTTTCTTT. Translation: CASSESGANTEAFF.

V gene TRBV5-4 combines with J gene TRBJ1-5; TRBD1 is a possible D gene (5 bases). The CDR3 loop spans 13 amino acids. Trimming left V 2 bases short and J 4 bases short, with 7 bases between. Germline assignment: CDR1 SGHNT and CDR2 YYREEE (reference sequence). Written as DNA, the CDR3 is TGTGCCAGCAGCTTCGAGGGGAATCAGCCCCAGCATTTT. Protein: CASSFEGNQPQHF.

This clonotype was recorded at least ten times. The chain couples TRBV9 to TRBJ1-1, with TRBD1 matching 7 bases. CDR3 length: 13 residues. Germline loops: CDR1 SGDLS, CDR2 YYNGEE. The V and J ends lost 4 bases and 11 bases, in that order; junction bases with no gene match: 11. CDR3 nucleotide sequence: TGTGCCAGCAGCCCCGGGTCGACAGGGCTGGCTTTCTTT. Residues: CASSPGSTGLAFF.

V and J are TRBV20-1 and TRBJ1-6; D unresolved. The V gene's germline CDR1 is DFQATT and CDR2 SNEGSKA (reference sequence). V lost 2 bases to trimming and J lost 4 bases, with 6 bases between them. The CDR3 runs 13 residues. The CDR3 region is CSARLEYNSPLHF. The CDR3 DNA sequence: TGCAGTGCTAGATTGGAATATAATTCACCCCTCCACTTT.

This clonotype was recorded at least ten times. The V call is TRBV24-1, the J call TRBJ2-3, with TRBD1 matching 8 bases. The ends lost 9 bases at V and 0 bases at J; junction bases unmatched: 4. Germline V gene sequence: CDR1 KGHDR, CDR2 SFDVKD. The CDR3 contains 14 residues. In DNA form, the CDR3 reads TGTGCCACCCAGGGGGCGCCTAGCACAGATACGCAGTATTTT. Encoded protein: CATQGAPSTDTQYF.

This clonotype was recorded many times. The genes are TRBV6-5 and TRBJ1-4; maybe TRBD1 (6 bases). V dropped 0 bases and J dropped 5 bases, with 7 bases sitting between them. Germline CDR1 MNHEY, CDR2 SVGAGI. The CDR3 sequence is 14 residues long. The DNA for the CDR3 is TGTGCCAGCAGTTACTCGCAGGGGAATGAAAAACTGTTTTTT. It translates to CASSYSQGNEKLFF.

This chain links TRBV12-3 or TRBV12-4 with TRBJ2-3; 11 bases fit TRBD2. With 7 bases clipped from V and 4 bases from J, the junction kept 7 bases outside the gene matches. The CDR3 has 15 amino acids. CDR3 sequence (DNA): TGTGCCAGCATTGATACTAGCGGGGGCTCAGATACGCAGTATTTT. Protein: CASIDTSGGSDTQYF.

A few counts support this clonotype. The rearrangement links TRBV6-6 to TRBJ1-4, with D possibly being TRBD1 (6 bases). The ends were cut back, 6 bases at V and 8 bases at J, with 10 bases in the middle. Germline V gene sequence: CDR1 MNHNY, CDR2 SVGAGI (reference sequence). This CDR3 contains 12 residues. This chain's CDR3 is CASRTGSEKLFF. CDR3 DNA sequence: TGTGCCAGCAGGACAGGTAGCGAAAAACTGTTTTTT.

This clonotype came up many times. This chain links TRBV6-5 with TRBJ1-6; D gene uncertain. Per germline, CDR1 MNHEY and CDR2 SVGAGI. V was clipped by 0 bases and J by 10 bases, with 7 bases between them. The CDR3 runs 13 residues. The CDR3 reads CASSYSVGSPLHF. CDR3 DNA sequence: TGTGCCAGCAGTTACTCAGTCGGCTCACCCCTCCACTTT.

As to this clonotype: Since a much larger clone is just one base distant, this may be a read error. The V gene is TRBV4-2, the J gene TRBJ2-3; D call uncertain. Germline lookup yields CDR1 LGHNA and CDR2 YNFKEQ. This CDR3 region has 14 residues. Trimming left V 8 bases short and J 0 bases short, with 12 bases between. The CDR3 region is CASARFLSTDTQYF. The CDR3 nucleotides are TGTGCCAGCGCCAGGTTCCTTAGCACAGATACGCAGTATTTT.

This clonotype was observed a few times. The V gene is TRBV7-8, the J gene TRBJ2-2; 11 bases fit TRBD1. CDR3 length: 18 residues. Germline V gives CDR1 SGHVS, CDR2 FQNEAQ. After removal of 8 bases from V and 4 bases from J, the junction contained 15 bases not matched to a gene. In nucleotides, the CDR3 is TGTGCCAGCGATATCTGGACAGGGGGCCGCTGGGGCACCGGGGAGCTGTTTTTT. This encodes CASDIWTGGRWGTGELFF.

This clonotype was seen repeatedly, ten times or more. V usage is TRBV11-2 and J usage is TRBJ2-6; no reliable D call. CDR3 length: 17 residues. V was cut by 2 bases and J by 0 bases, with 11 bases left in between. Germline V gene lookup returns CDR1 SGHAT and CDR2 FQNNGV. The chain's CDR3 is CASSLLVILSGANVLTF. In DNA, the CDR3 is TGTGCCAGCAGCTTACTCGTCATTCTCTCTGGGGCCAACGTCCTGACTTTC. Variable domain in full (rest from reference TRBV11-2 and TRBJ2-6): EAGVAQSPRYKIIEKRQSVAFWCNPISGHATLYWYQQILGQGPKLLIQFQNNGVVDDSQLPKDRFSAERLKGVDSTLKIQPAKLEDSAVYLCASSLLVILSGANVLTFGAGSRLTVL.

This clonotype was found many times. This sequence joins TRBV12-3 or TRBV12-4 and TRBJ2-3; the D is unclear. Trimming took off 8 bases at V and 0 bases at J, with 3 bases between the two ends. This CDR3 is 11 amino acids long. CDR3 nucleotides: TGTGCCAGCGGGAGCACAGATACGCAGTATTTT. This sequence encodes CASGSTDTQYF.

J is TRBJ2-7 and V is TRBV4-2; D call uncertain. The CDR3 consists of 14 residues. V lost 0 bases, J lost 5 bases, and 11 bases lay in between. Germline V CDR1 and CDR2: LGHNA, YNFKEQ. This CDR3 is CASSQDASRNEQYF. CDR3 in DNA: TGTGCCAGCAGCCAAGACGCTAGTAGGAACGAGCAGTACTTC.

This clonotype was counted a few times. CDR3 bases: TGTGCCAGTACGGACACCTCCTACGAGCAGTACTTC. Translating it yields CASTDTSYEQYF. The chain has TRBV19 and TRBJ2-7, with D possibly being TRBD1 (5 bases). The CDR3 is made up of 12 amino acids. CDR1 and CDR2 from the germline V gene are LNHDA and SQIVND (reference sequence). Trimming removed 7 bases from V and 0 bases from J, with 7 bases in between.

The rearrangement links TRBV29-1 to TRBJ2-7; weak D call: TRBD1 (5 bases). The V end was cut by 4 bases, the J end by 1 base, with 29 bases between. This CDR3 is 19 amino acids long. Germline V gene lookup returns CDR1 SQVTM and CDR2 ANQGSEA. CDR3 residues: CSVGERAGSSHGASYEQYF. CDR3 nucleotide sequence: TGCAGCGTTGGGGAACGGGCAGGGTCATCCCATGGAGCGTCCTACGAGCAGTACTTC.

The chain recombines TRBV20-1 with TRBJ2-7; unclear D gene. Between the trimmed V and J ends, which lost 6 bases and 3 bases, there was a span of 15 bases. The CDR3 sequence is 13 residues long. CDR1 and CDR2 (germline): DFQATT, SNEGSKA (reference sequence). CDR3: CSAAEPIGYEQYF. Here the CDR3 DNA reads TGCAGTGCCGCGGAACCAATAGGCTACGAGCAGTACTTC.

This clonotype was seen ten or more times. V gene TRBV11-2 combines with J gene TRBJ1-4; 10 bases map to TRBD1. The junction had 8 bases not matched to a gene; V was cut back by 5 bases and J by 5 bases. The CDR3 consists of 16 residues. The germline gives CDR1 SGHAT, CDR2 FQNNGV. This chain's CDR3 is CASSATPGQGNEKLFF. DNA of the CDR3: TGTGCCAGCAGCGCTACCCCGGGACAGGGGAATGAAAAACTGTTTTTT.

Remarks on this clonotype: A much larger clone is a single base away; this may be a read error. The chain combines TRBV6-2 or TRBV6-3 with TRBJ2-5; 7 nucleotides align to TRBD2. Losses at the gene ends were 6 bases for V and 3 bases for J; bases not matched to a gene: 7. Germline-derived CDR1 and CDR2 are MNHEY and SVGEGT. The CDR3 spans 14 residues. CDR3 loop: CASRHPAGEETQYF. The CDR3, as DNA: TGTGCCAGCAGACACCCGGCGGGGGAAGAGACCCAGTACTTC.

The genes are TRBV9 and TRBJ2-3, with 11 bases that match TRBD2. Germline loops: CDR1 SGDLS, CDR2 YYNGEE. The V segment lost 0 bases and the J segment 6 bases; nucleotides outside the gene matches: 3. The CDR3 spans 15 residues. The CDR3 loop reads CASSVAVAGGDTQYF. In DNA form, the CDR3 reads TGTGCCAGCAGCGTAGCCGTAGCGGGGGGGGATACGCAGTATTTT.

Many counts were recorded for this clonotype. The chain uses TRBV28 and TRBJ1-5; D may be TRBD1 (5 bases). This CDR3 is built from 13 residues. Trimming removed 3 bases from V and 6 bases from J, with 9 bases in between. Looked up from germline, CDR1 is MDHEN and CDR2 is SYDVKM. The CDR3 sequence is CASSLPGSQPQHF. For the CDR3, the DNA is TGTGCCAGCAGTTTGCCAGGGAGTCAGCCCCAGCATTTT.

This clonotype showed up just a few times. The rearrangement links TRBV6-6 to TRBJ2-7; 7 bases match TRBD1. This CDR3 contains 13 residues. Losses at the gene ends were 6 bases for V and 5 bases for J; bases not matched to a gene: 7. From germline, CDR1 is MNHNY and CDR2 SVGAGI (reference sequence). As DNA, the CDR3 is TGTGCCAGCAGGGCGACAGGGTCCCACGAGCAGTACTTC. This gives the protein CASRATGSHEQYF.

On this clonotype: This sequence may be a read error, since a much larger clone differs from it by one base. CDR3 region: CASRTIKGPRSKGGYTF. The CDR3 nucleotides read TGTGCCAGCAGAACAATAAAGGGGCCGCGCTCTAAAGGAGGCTACACCTTC. This chain uses TRBV6-5 with TRBJ1-2; the D gene is possibly TRBD1 (5 bases). The ends were cut back, 6 bases at V and 8 bases at J, with 28 bases in the middle. The CDR3 sequence is 17 residues long. Germline V gene sequence: CDR1 MNHEY, CDR2 SVGAGI.

In this sample, this clonotype turned up a few times. This CDR3 is CASSSGVTDTQYF. The CDR3 nucleotides are TGTGCCAGCAGCTCAGGGGTCACAGATACGCAGTATTTT. The chain employs TRBV11-2 and TRBJ2-3, with D possibly being TRBD1 (6 bases). The CDR3 spans 13 residues. Germline CDR1 reads SGHAT; CDR2 reads FQNNGV. Trimming left V 4 bases short and J 2 bases short, with 7 bases between. Full variable domain (rest looked up from reference TRBV11-2 and TRBJ2-3): EAGVAQSPRYKIIEKRQSVAFWCNPISGHATLYWYQQILGQGPKLLIQFQNNGVVDDSQLPKDRFSAERLKGVDSTLKIQPAKLEDSAVYLCASSSGVTDTQYFGPGTRLTVL.